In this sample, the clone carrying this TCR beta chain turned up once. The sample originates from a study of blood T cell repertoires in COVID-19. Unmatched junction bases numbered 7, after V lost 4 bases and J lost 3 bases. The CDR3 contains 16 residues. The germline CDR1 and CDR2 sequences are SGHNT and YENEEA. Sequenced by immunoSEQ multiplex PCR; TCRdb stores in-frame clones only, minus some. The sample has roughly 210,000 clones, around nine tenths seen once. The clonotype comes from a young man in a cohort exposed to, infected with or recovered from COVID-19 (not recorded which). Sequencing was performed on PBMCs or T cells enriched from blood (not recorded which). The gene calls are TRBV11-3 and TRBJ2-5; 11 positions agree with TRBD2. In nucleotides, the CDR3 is TGTGCCAGCAGCTCTCGGACTAGCGGGTCCAAAGAGACCCAGTACTTC. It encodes CASSSRTSGSKETQYF.